This T cell receptor (beta chain) was recovered during a study of regulatory T cells in long-lasting Graves disease. Only a few counts were recorded for this clonotype. As yet, its antigen is unknown. The CDR3 is 14 residues long. Germline CDR1 MNHNS, CDR2 SASEGT. Trimming at V came to 6 bases and at J to 7 bases, leaving 10 bases not matched to a gene. Whole-study results and caveats: TRBV28, TRBJ1-2 and TRBJ2-5 were segments that persistent disease favored.

Arm-PCR with iRepertoire HTBI primers amplified the CDR3 regions for these TCR beta libraries. TCRdb re-called the multiplex PCR reads with MiXCR, one entry per CDR3 protein. The repertoire holds about 460,000 distinct CDR3 sequences, with approximately 22% as singletons. Time point specified: persistent/refractory GD, antithyroid drugs over 5 years with positive TRAb. TCR sequences were obtained from RNA taken from PBMCs. Staff drew roughly 10 milliliters of peripheral blood into EDTA tubes. The chain couples TRBV6-1 to TRBJ1-1; 8 bases agree with TRBD1. Sequenced material: peripheral blood mononuclear cells (PBMCs), taken when the disease was refractory, from a patient treated with antithyroid drugs. This sequence originates from a female donor with Graves disease. The CDR3 coding sequence is TGTGCCAGCAGCCGCCTCGACAGGGGTCTTGAAGCTTTCTTT. It yields the protein CASSRLDRGLEAFF.